One and the same sample provided the 16 T cell receptor beta chains below, sequenced in a study of blood T cells in healthy people across ages. A second roughly 6 to 11 cycle PCR used barcoded and J-beta primers. TCRdb ran MiXCR on the 5' RACE reads and lists one entry per CDR3 protein. This table has hundreds of thousands of distinct CDR3 sequences, 29% appearing once. Sequencing input: blood. Receptors were obtained from a woman older than 75 in good health.

Points on this clonotype: A read error may be the cause here, since a much bigger clone is one base away. V gene TRBV7-2 combines with J gene TRBJ2-1; 13 nucleotides match TRBD2. Germline V gene lookup returns CDR1 SGHTA and CDR2 FQGNSA. The CDR3 has 15 amino acids. The CDR3 DNA is TGTGCCGGCAGCAAACTAGCGGGGGGGAACAATGAGCAGTTCTTC. The encoded protein is CAGSKLAGGNNEQFF.

As concerns this clonotype: Since a much larger clone is just one base distant, this may be a read error. The rearrangement uses TRBV5-1 and TRBJ1-2, with 7 bases that match TRBD1. Germline values: CDR1 SGHRS, CDR2 YFSETQ. This CDR3 is 15 amino acids long. The DNA of the CDR3 is TGCGCCAGCAGCAATAACAGGGGACTCAACTATGGCTGCACCTTC. This codes for CASSNNRGLNYGCTF. The full variable domain, its missing parts supplied by reference TRBV5-1 and TRBJ1-2, is KAGVTQTPRYLIKTRGQQVTLSCSPISGHRSVSWYQQTPGQGLQFLFEYFSETQRNKGNFPGRFSGRQFSNSRSEMNVSTLELGDSALYLCASSNNRGLNYGCTFGSGTRLTVV.

The table lists this clonotype with many counts. The chain uses TRBV28 and TRBJ2-5; D gene ambiguous. Between the trimmed V and J ends, which lost 4 bases and 3 bases, there was a span of 15 bases. Germline loops: CDR1 MDHEN, CDR2 SYDVKM. The CDR3 contains 15 residues. Here the CDR3 reads CASSSIPLLKETQYF. In nucleotides, the CDR3 is TGTGCCAGCAGTTCTATACCGCTCCTAAAAGAGACCCAGTACTTC. Full variable domain (rest looked up from reference TRBV28 and TRBJ2-5): DVKVTQSSRYLVKRTGEKVFLECVQDMDHENMFWYRQDPGLGLRLIYFSYDVKMKEKGDIPEGYSVSREKKERFSLILESASTNQTSMYLCASSSIPLLKETQYFGPGTRLLVL.

This clonotype appeared a few times. The chain carries TRBV9 and TRBJ1-6, with D hard to call. Looked up from germline, CDR1 is SGDLS and CDR2 is YYNGEE. The CDR3 spans 14 residues. The V end was cut by 5 bases, the J end by 7 bases, with 13 bases between. CDR3 nucleotides: TGTGCCAGCAGGAGGGCAGGTGAGAATTCACCCCTCCACTTT. Translation gives CASRRAGENSPLHF.

The rearrangement uses TRBV28 and TRBJ2-1, with 8 bases identical to TRBD1. Germline V gives CDR1 MDHEN, CDR2 SYDVKM. Germline trimming cut 6 bases from V and 9 bases from J; bases unmatched to any gene: 19. CDR3 size: 17 residues. For the CDR3, the DNA is TGTGCCAGCAGCGAAACTGCCGGGACAGGTTTGAGCAGTGAGCAGTTCTTC. Protein sequence: CASSETAGTGLSSEQFF.

The J gene is TRBJ2-1, the V gene TRBV20-1, with D uncertain. The J call may be faulty, since TRBJ2-7 better matches the DNA end. CDR1 is DFQATT, CDR2 SNEGSKA, per germline (reference sequence). This CDR3 region has 13 residues. The CDR3 loop reads CSARGGLSNEQYF. The CDR3 nucleotides are TGCAGTGCTAGAGGAGGTCTCAGCAATGAGCAGTACTTC.

A few counts support this clonotype. The chain has TRBV12-3 or TRBV12-4 and TRBJ1-1; tentative D call: TRBD1 (5 bases). V was clipped by 3 bases and J by 5 bases, with 10 bases between them. This CDR3 contains 13 residues. CDR3 protein: CASSFGGVTEAFF. Written as DNA, the CDR3 is TGTGCCAGCAGTTTTGGAGGGGTTACTGAAGCTTTCTTT.

In its sample, this clonotype was seen many times. The CDR3 DNA reads as TGTGCCAGCAGTGAAGCCACAGGGACGGCCAAAAACATTCAGTACTTC. This codes for CASSEATGTAKNIQYF. This chain uses TRBV6-1 with TRBJ2-4, with D perhaps matching TRBD1 (6 bases). The germline V and J ends were trimmed by 0 bases and 1 base, with 10 bases remaining between them. The CDR3 is made up of 16 amino acids. Germline V gene sequence: CDR1 MNHNS, CDR2 SASEGT.

Regarding this clonotype: A much larger clone lies one base from this, so it may be a read error. The CDR3 protein is CASSLSNGVGGYTF. The CDR3 DNA follows: TGTGCCAGCAGTTTATCGAACGGGGTGGGAGGCTACACCTTC. The chain links TRBV27 to TRBJ1-2; D call uncertain. V lost 0 bases to trimming and J lost 8 bases, with 13 bases between them. Germline CDR1 and CDR2: MNHEY and SMNVEV (reference sequence). The length of the CDR3 is 14 residues.

This clonotype was seen many times. The gene calls are TRBV11-3 and TRBJ2-5, with D perhaps matching TRBD1 (5 bases). The CDR3 runs to 15 residues. The V gene's germline CDR1 is SGHNT and CDR2 YENEEA. V lost 3 bases and J lost 4, with 15 bases in between. The DNA of the CDR3 is TGTGCCAGCAGCTTCCGTAAGGGTGGGGCAGAGACCCAGTACTTC. Amino acid sequence: CASSFRKGGAETQYF.

This clonotype was counted ten times or more. The chain couples TRBV3-1 to TRBJ2-5; 15 nucleotides align to TRBD2. V shed 3 bases and J 1 base; nucleotides not matched to a gene: 9. The germline gives CDR1 LGHDT, CDR2 YNNKEL (reference sequence). The CDR3 is 19 amino acids. CDR3 loop: CASSQGLAGGSLIQETQYF. In DNA, the CDR3 is TGTGCCAGCAGCCAGGGACTAGCGGGGGGCTCGTTGATCCAAGAGACCCAGTACTTC.

As concerns this clonotype: The germline gene is not matched at one end of the junction; a read error may be the cause. This chain joins TRBV6-2 or TRBV6-3 and TRBJ2-7, with a tentative D call TRBD2 (6 bases). The CDR3 totals 15 residues. The germline gives CDR1 MNHEY, CDR2 SVGEGT. CDR3 in DNA: TGTGCCGGCAGTTACACACGGGGGATATACAATGAGCAGTACTTC. Translation gives CAGSYTRGIYNEQYF.

The gene calls are TRBV20-1 and TRBJ2-3; tentative D call: TRBD2 (7 bases). This CDR3 is built from 15 residues. Germline V gene data show CDR1 as DFQATT and CDR2 as SNEGSKA (reference sequence). The V gene lost 6 bases and the J gene lost 3 bases, with 19 bases spanning the gap. CDR3 protein: CSALGGGAGTDTQYF. In DNA, the CDR3 is TGCAGTGCCCTGGGTGGGGGGGCAGGAACAGATACGCAGTATTTT.

This chain connects TRBV20-1 to TRBJ2-2; no definite D call. V was trimmed by 3 bases and J by 3 bases, leaving 11 bases between them. In germline, CDR1 is DFQATT, CDR2 SNEGSKA (reference sequence). The CDR3 has 14 amino acids. The CDR3 reads CSASPQHYTGELFF. CDR3 in DNA: TGCAGTGCTAGCCCACAGCACTACACCGGGGAGCTGTTTTTT.

This clonotype was seen many times. The chain recombines TRBV6-2 or TRBV6-3 with TRBJ2-1; maybe TRBD1 (6 bases). The CDR3 totals 17 residues. The V end was cut by 0 bases, the J end by 2 bases, with 14 bases between. CDR1 is MNHEY, CDR2 SVGEGT, per germline. The CDR3 is CASSYSLTQGTYNEQFF. The CDR3 coding sequence is TGTGCCAGCAGTTACTCACTTACACAGGGCACCTACAATGAGCAGTTCTTC.

The sample holds many counts of this clonotype. The chain carries TRBV7-9 and TRBJ1-6; the match to TRBD1 covers 8 bases. The V segment lost 2 bases and the J segment 9 bases; nucleotides outside the gene matches: 6. This CDR3 has 15 residues. Germline V lookup: CDR1 SEHNR, CDR2 FQNEAQ (reference sequence). The CDR3 here is CASSLQGALGSPLHF. Written as DNA, the CDR3 is TGTGCCAGCAGCTTACAGGGGGCTCTGGGTTCACCCCTCCACTTT.